Sequencing of this T cell receptor (beta chain) was carried out in a study of blood T cell repertoires in COVID-19. Study summary: The United States, Italy and Spain were the sources of the acute and convalescent COVID-19 samples. Sample material is recorded as cDNA or gDNA derived from T cells, B-cell-depleted T cells, or PBMCs.

Clones were read by immunoSEQ multiplex PCR, and TCRdb kept only the in-frame ones, dropping some. Here the sample spans roughly 200,000 clones, roughly 87% being singletons. Enrollees, roughly 18 to 89 years old, lived in 24 US areas. Participant-reported clinical history was the basis for cohort assignment. This CDR3 has 15 amino acids. V shed 6 bases and J 7 bases; nucleotides not matched to a gene: 11. Germline V gene sequence: CDR1 MDHEN, CDR2 SYDVKM. The TCR originated in a man younger than 30 with acute COVID-19. The specimen sequenced was PBMCs or T cells enriched from blood (not recorded which). The chain joins TRBV28 to TRBJ2-1, with TRBD2 matching 8 bases. CDR3 loop: CASSTPSGSFNEQFF. In DNA form, the CDR3 reads TGTGCCAGCAGCACCCCCAGCGGGAGTTTTAATGAGCAGTTCTTC.